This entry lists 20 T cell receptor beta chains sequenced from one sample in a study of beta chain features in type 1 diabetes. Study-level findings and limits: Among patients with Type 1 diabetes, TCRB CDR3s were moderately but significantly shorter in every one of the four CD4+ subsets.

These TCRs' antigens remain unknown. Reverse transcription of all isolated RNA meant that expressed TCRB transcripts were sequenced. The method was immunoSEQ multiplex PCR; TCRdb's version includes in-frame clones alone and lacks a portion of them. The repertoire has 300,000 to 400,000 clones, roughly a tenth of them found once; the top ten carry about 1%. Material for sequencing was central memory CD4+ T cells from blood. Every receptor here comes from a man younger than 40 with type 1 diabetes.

The CDR3 protein is CASSLSGLGLYEQYF. The CDR3 coding sequence is TGTGCCAGCAGTTTATCGGGACTGGGACTCTACGAGCAGTACTTC. The chain uses TRBV28 and TRBJ2-7; the D gene is possibly TRBD2 (6 bases). Trimming left V 1 base short and J 3 bases short, with 13 bases between. CDR1 is MDHEN and CDR2 is SYDVKM in the germline V gene. This CDR3 spans 15 amino acids. The complete variable domain, with remaining parts taken from reference TRBV28 and TRBJ2-7, reads DVKVTQSSRYLVKRTGEKVFLECVQDMDHENMFWYRQDPGLGLRLIYFSYDVKMKEKGDIPEGYSVSREKKERFSLILESASTNQTSMYLCASSLSGLGLYEQYFGPGTRLTVT.

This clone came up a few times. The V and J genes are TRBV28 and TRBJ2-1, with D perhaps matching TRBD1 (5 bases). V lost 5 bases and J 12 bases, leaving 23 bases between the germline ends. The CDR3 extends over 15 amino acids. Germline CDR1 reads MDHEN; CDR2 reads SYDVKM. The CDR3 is CASSPSSVGQEGQFF. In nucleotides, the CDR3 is TGTGCCAGCAGTCCCTCCAGCGTGGGGCAAGAAGGGCAGTTCTTC. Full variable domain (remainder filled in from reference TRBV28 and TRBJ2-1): DVKVTQSSRYLVKRTGEKVFLECVQDMDHENMFWYRQDPGLGLRLIYFSYDVKMKEKGDIPEGYSVSREKKERFSLILESASTNQTSMYLCASSPSSVGQEGQFFGPGTRLTVL.

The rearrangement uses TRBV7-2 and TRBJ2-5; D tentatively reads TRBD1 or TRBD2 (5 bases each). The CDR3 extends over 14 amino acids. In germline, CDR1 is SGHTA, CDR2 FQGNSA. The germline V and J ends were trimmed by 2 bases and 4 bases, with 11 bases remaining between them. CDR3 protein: CASSLQGGGETQYF. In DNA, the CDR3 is TGTGCCAGCAGCTTACAGGGTGGGGGAGAGACCCAGTACTTC.

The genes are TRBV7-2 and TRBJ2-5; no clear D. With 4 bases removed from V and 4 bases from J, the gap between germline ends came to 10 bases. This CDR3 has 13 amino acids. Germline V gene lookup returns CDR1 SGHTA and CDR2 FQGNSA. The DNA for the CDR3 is TGTGCCAGCAGCTCAAATTCCGGAGAGACCCAGTACTTC. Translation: CASSSNSGETQYF.

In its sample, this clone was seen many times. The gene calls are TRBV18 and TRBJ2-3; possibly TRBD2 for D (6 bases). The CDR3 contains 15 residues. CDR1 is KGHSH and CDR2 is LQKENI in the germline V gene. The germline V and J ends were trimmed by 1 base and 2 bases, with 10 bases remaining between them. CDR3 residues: CASSPLGGVTDTQYF. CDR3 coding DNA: TGTGCCAGCTCACCACTCGGGGGAGTCACAGATACGCAGTATTTT.

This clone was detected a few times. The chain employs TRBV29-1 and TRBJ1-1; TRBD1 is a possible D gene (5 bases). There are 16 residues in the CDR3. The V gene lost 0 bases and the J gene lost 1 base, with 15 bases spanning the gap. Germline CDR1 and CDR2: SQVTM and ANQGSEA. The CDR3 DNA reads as TGCAGCGTTGAAGATCAGGGAGGGATTGGGAACACTGAAGCTTTCTTT. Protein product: CSVEDQGGIGNTEAFF.

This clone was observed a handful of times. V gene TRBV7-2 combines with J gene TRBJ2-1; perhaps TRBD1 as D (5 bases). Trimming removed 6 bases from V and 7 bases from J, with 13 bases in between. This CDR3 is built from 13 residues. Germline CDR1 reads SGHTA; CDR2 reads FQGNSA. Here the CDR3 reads CASSLVGLNEQFF. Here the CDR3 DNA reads TGTGCCAGCAGTCTTGTGGGGCTTAATGAGCAGTTCTTC.

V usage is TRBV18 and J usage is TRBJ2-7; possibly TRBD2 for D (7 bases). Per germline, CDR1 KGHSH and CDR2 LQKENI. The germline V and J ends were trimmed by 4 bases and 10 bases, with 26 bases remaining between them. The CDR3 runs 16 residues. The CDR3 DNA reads TGTGCCAGCTCACTGGGTCTAACAGGGTTTCTAGCGGCTCAGTACTTC. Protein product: CASSLGLTGFLAAQYF.

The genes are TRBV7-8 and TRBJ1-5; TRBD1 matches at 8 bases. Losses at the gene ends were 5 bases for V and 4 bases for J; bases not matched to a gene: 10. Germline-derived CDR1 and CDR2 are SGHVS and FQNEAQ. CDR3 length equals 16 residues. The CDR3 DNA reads TGTGCCAGCAGCAGGGACAGGACGAGGGGTAATCAGCCCCAGCATTTT. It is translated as CASSRDRTRGNQPQHF.

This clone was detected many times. The CDR3 loop is CASNPGQGAWTQYF. CDR3 bases: TGTGCCAGCAACCCGGGACAGGGGGCTTGGACCCAGTACTTC. The V call is TRBV6-6, the J call TRBJ2-5; 12 nucleotides agree with TRBD1. Unmatched junction bases numbered 7, after V lost 7 bases and J lost 7 bases. This CDR3 has 14 residues. Per germline, CDR1 MNHNY and CDR2 SVGAGI (reference sequence).

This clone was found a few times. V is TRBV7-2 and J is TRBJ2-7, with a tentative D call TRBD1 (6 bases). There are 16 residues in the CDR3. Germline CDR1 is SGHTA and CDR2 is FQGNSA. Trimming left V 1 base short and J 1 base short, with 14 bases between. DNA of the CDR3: TGTGCCAGCAGCTTAGAGAATGGACAGCTTTCCTACGAGCAGTACTTC. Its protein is CASSLENGQLSYEQYF.

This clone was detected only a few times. The CDR3 sequence: CASSARGGHYYNEQFF. The CDR3 DNA follows: TGTGCCAGCAGTGCGAGAGGGGGTCACTACTACAATGAGCAGTTCTTC. The chain has TRBV7-2 and TRBJ2-1, with a possible D match to TRBD1 (6 bases). In germline, CDR1 is SGHTA, CDR2 FQGNSA. Trimming took 6 bases from V and 3 from J, leaving 18 bases between them. This CDR3 is 16 amino acids long.

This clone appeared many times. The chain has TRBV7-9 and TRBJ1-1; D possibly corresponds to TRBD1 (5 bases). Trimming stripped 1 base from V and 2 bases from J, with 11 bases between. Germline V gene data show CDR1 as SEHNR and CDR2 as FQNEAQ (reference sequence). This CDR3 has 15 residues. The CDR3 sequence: CASSLGQGGNTEAFF. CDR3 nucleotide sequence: TGTGCCAGCAGCTTAGGGCAGGGAGGCAACACTGAAGCTTTCTTT. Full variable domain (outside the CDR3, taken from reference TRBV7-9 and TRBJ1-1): DTGVSQNPRHKITKRGQNVTFRCDPISEHNRLYWYRQTLGQGPEFLTYFQNEAQLEKSRLLSDRFSAERPKGSFSTLEIQRTEQGDSAMYLCASSLGQGGNTEAFFGQGTRLTVV.

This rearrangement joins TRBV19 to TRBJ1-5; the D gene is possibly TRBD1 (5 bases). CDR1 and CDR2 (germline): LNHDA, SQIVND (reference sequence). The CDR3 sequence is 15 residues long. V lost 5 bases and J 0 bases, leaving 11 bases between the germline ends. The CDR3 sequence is CASSSTVYSNQPQHF. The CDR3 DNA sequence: TGTGCCAGTAGTTCGACAGTTTATAGCAATCAGCCCCAGCATTTT. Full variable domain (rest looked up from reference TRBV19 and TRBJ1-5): DGGITQSPKYLFRKEGQNVTLSCEQNLNHDAMYWYRQDPGQGLRLIYYSQIVNDFQKGDIAEGYSVSREKKESFPLTVTSAQKNPTAFYLCASSSTVYSNQPQHFGDGTRLSIL.

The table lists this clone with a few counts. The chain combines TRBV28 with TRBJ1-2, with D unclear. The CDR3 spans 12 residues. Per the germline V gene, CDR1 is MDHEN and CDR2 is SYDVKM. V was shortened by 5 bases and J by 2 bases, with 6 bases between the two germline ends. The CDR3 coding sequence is TGTGCCAGCAGTGCCCCCAACTATGGCTACACCTTC. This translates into CASSAPNYGYTF.

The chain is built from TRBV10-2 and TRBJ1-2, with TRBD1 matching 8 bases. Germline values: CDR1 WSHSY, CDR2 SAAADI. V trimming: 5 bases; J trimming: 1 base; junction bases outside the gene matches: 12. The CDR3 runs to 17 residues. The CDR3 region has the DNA TGCGCCAGCAGTTCCGGGACAGGTGCTAGTGTTAACTATGGCTACACCTTC. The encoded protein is CASSSGTGASVNYGYTF.

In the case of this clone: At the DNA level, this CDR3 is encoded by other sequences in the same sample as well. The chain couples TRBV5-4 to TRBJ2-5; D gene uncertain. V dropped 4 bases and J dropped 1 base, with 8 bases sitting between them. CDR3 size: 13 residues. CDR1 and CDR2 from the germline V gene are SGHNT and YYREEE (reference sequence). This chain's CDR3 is CASSRDTQETQYF. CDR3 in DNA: TGTGCCAGCAGCCGCGATACCCAAGAGACCCAGTACTTC.

This chain's CDR3 is CASSLEIRSTGELFF. CDR3 DNA sequence: TGTGCCAGCAGCTTAGAGATCCGGTCGACCGGGGAGCTGTTTTTT. The chain carries TRBV7-2 and TRBJ2-2; D not resolved. CDR1 and CDR2 from the germline V gene are SGHTA and FQGNSA. The CDR3 loop spans 15 amino acids. Trimming shortened V by 1 base and J by 5 bases, and 11 bases separated the two germline ends.

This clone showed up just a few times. CDR3 sequence reads: CASSKEEAGNQPQHF. For the CDR3, the DNA is TGTGCCAGCAGCAAAGAGGAGGCAGGGAATCAGCCCCAGCATTTT. The V call is TRBV21-1, the J call TRBJ1-5. TRBV21-1 is assigned pseudogene status. The CDR3 has 15 amino acids.

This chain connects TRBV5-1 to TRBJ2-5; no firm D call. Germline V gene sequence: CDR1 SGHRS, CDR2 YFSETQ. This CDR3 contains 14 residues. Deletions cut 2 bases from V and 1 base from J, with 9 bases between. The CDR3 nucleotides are TGCGCCAGCAGCTTTGGCGGTCTCCAAGAGACCCAGTACTTC. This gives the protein CASSFGGLQETQYF.